This T cell receptor beta chain was documented in a study of T-cell reconstitution after alpha-beta-depleted transplantation in children. Trimming cost V 6 bases and J 3 bases; bases outside gene matches: 9. Germline V lookup: CDR1 DFQATT, CDR2 SNEGSKA (reference sequence). This CDR3 contains 14 residues. The sample holds a few counts of this clonotype. As it was prepared, the TCRbeta library received unique molecular identifiers. TCRdb re-derived calls from the PCR reads in MiXCR, one entry per CDR3 protein. Here the sample spans about 500,000 distinct CDR3 sequences, about 31% being singletons. The receptor's source is a human donor who donated a stem cell graft to a child with aplastic anemia. This rearrangement joins TRBV20-1 to TRBJ2-7; 9 nucleotides agree with TRBD1. The starting material was PBMCs from the stem cell graft donor, obtained from the stem cell graft. The DNA of the CDR3 is TGCAGTGCGGAAAAGGACAGGGGCAACTACGAGCAGTACTTC. It yields the protein CSAEKDRGNYEQYF.